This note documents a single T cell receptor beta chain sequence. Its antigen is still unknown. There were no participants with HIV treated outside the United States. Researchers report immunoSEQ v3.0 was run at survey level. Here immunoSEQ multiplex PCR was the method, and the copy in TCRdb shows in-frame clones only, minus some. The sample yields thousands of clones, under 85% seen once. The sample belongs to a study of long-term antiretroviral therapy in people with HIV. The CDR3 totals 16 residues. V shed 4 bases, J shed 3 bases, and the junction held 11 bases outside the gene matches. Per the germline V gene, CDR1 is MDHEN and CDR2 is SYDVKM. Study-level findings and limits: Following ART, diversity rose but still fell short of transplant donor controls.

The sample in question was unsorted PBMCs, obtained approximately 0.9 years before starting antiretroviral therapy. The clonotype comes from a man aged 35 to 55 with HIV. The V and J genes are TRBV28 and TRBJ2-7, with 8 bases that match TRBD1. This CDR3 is CASSSRPGQGSYEQYF. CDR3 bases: TGTGCCAGCAGTTCCCGTCCCGGACAGGGTAGCTACGAGCAGTACTTC.